This TCR beta chain was profiled in a study of T cells in tuberculosis. Study overall: IGRA-negative adolescents, IGRA-positive adolescents with latent tuberculosis and adults with active tuberculosis formed this South African cohort. Whole-study findings and limits: Active tuberculosis TCR-alpha repertoires lay closer to GMM-specific TCRs than IGRA-negative controls, suggesting clonal expansion. Smaller alpha distances in active tuberculosis partly reflected shorter CDR3-alpha lengths.

Libraries were prepared by immunoSEQ multiplex PCR; TCRdb keeps only in-frame clonotypes and omits some of them. The sample records around 38,000 clones, about 94% being singletons. For this clone: Its antigen is still unknown.

CDR1 and CDR2 from the germline V gene are SGDLS and YYNGEE. Deletions cut 0 bases from V and 3 bases from J, with 11 bases between. The CDR3 runs to 15 residues. The sequence was obtained from a donor aged 10-29 years with latent tuberculosis or without tuberculosis infection. Sequenced material: PBMCs. The chain has TRBV9 and TRBJ2-3; D is perhaps TRBD2 (6 bases). In DNA, the CDR3 is TGTGCCAGCAGCGTAGACGCAGGGAGGACAGATACGCAGTATTTT. Protein sequence: CASSVDAGRTDTQYF.